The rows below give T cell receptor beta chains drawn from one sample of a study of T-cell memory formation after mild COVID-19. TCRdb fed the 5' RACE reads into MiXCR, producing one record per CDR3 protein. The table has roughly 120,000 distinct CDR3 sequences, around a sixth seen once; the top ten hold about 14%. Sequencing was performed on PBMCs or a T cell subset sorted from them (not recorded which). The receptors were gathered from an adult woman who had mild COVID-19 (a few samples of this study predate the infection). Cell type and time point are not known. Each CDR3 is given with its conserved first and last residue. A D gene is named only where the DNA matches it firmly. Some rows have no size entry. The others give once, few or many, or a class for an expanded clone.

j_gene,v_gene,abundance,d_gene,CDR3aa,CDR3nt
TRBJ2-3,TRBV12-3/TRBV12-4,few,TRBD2,CASTSDGRTDTQYF,TGTGCCAGCACCTCTGACGGGAGGACAGATACGCAGTATTTT
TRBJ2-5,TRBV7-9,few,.,CANAPLAGQSGETQYF,TGTGCCAACGCCCCCCTTGCGGGACAATCCGGAGAGACCCAGTACTTC
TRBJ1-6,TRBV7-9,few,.,CASSLDVRVRSPLHF,TGTGCCAGCAGCTTAGACGTCCGGGTGCGATCACCCCTCCACTTT
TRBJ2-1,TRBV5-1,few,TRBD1,CASSLAQGARTNEQFF,TGCGCCAGCAGCTTGGCACAGGGGGCGAGAACCAATGAGCAGTTCTTC
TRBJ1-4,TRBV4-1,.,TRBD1,CASSRGTGNEKLFF,TGCGCCAGCAGCCGCGGGACAGGGAATGAAAAACTGTTTTTT
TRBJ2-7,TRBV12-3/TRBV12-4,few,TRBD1,CASSSRTGGRDEQYF,TGTGCCAGCAGCTCGAGGACAGGGGGACGTGACGAGCAGTACTTC
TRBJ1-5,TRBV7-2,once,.,CASSLQGLYSNQPQHF,TGTGCCAGCAGCTTACAGGGCCTCTATAGCAATCAGCCCCAGCATTTT
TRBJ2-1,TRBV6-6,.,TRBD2,CASSYSREGPSQGFF,TGTGCCAGCAGTTACTCGCGGGAGGGCCCCTCGCAGGGGTTCTTC
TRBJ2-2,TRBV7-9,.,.,CASSLRTSAGELFF,TGTGCCAGCAGCTTAAGAACGTCAGCCGGGGAGCTGTTTTTT
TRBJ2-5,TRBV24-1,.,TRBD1,CATSDLRTGETQYF,TGTGCCACCAGTGATCTAAGGACAGGAGAGACCCAGTACTTC
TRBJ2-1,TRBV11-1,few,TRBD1,CASSLQGAYNEQFF,TGTGCCAGCAGCTTACAGGGGGCCTACAATGAGCAGTTCTTC
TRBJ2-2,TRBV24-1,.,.,CATSGGGHRELFF,TGTGCCACCAGTGGCGGGGGCCACCGGGAGCTGTTTTTT
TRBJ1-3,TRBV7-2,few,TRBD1,CASSLRPGQTVSGNTIYF,TGTGCCAGCAGCTTACGACCGGGACAGACCGTCTCTGGAAACACCATATATTTT
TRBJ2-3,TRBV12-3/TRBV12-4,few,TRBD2,CASSLLLAGLPDTQYF,TGTGCCAGCAGTTTACTCCTAGCGGGGTTACCAGATACGCAGTATTTT
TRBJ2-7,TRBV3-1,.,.,CASSQDRRVQYF,TGTGCCAGCAGCCAAGATCGGAGAGTGCAGTACTTC
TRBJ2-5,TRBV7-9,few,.,CASSSPPGPVLKETQYF,TGTGCCAGCAGCTCCCCCCCGGGACCAGTCCTTAAAGAGACCCAGTACTTC
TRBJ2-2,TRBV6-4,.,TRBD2,CASRLAETNTGELFF,TGTGCCAGCCGACTAGCGGAGACGAACACCGGGGAGCTGTTTTTT
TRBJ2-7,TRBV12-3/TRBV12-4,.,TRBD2,CASSFRAGVYEQYF,TGTGCCAGCAGTTTTAGGGCGGGAGTCTACGAGCAGTACTTC
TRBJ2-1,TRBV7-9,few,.,CASSLGVYEQFF,TGTGCCAGCAGCTTAGGGGTGTATGAGCAGTTCTTC
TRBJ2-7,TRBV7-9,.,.,CASSQSGTASYEQYF,TGTGCCAGCAGCCAATCCGGGACGGCCTCCTACGAGCAGTACTTC
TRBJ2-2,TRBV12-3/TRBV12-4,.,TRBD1,CASTPGQGRNTGELFF,TGTGCCAGCACTCCCGGACAGGGACGGAACACCGGGGAGCTGTTTTTT
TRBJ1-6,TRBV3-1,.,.,CASSPKSGQGRISPLHF,TGTGCCAGCAGCCCTAAATCAGGCCAGGGCCGGATTTCACCCCTCCACTTT
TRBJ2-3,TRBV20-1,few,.,CSASFYGAGTDTQYF,TGCAGTGCCTCGTTTTACGGGGCGGGGACAGATACGCAGTATTTT
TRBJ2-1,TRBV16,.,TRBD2,CASSQDAGLAVPYNEQFF,TGTGCCAGCAGCCAAGATGCAGGACTAGCGGTACCTTACAATGAGCAGTTCTTC
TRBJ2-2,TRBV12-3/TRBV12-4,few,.,CASSWQEKINTGELFF,TGTGCCAGCAGTTGGCAGGAGAAGATAAACACCGGGGAGCTGTTTTTT
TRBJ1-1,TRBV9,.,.,CASSEGWNTEAFF,TGTGCCAGCAGCGAGGGATGGAACACTGAAGCTTTCTTT
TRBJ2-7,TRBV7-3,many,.,CASSEGVSGEQYF,TGTGCCAGCAGCGAGGGGGTTAGCGGCGAGCAGTACTTC
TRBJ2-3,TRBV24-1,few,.,CATSIGFADTQYF,TGTGCCACCAGTATCGGCTTTGCAGATACGCAGTATTTT
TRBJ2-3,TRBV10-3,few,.,CAIAGTDTQYF,TGTGCCATCGCTGGGACAGATACGCAGTATTTT
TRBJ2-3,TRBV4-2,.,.,CASSGRNTDTQYF,TGTGCCAGCTCTGGCCGGAACACAGATACGCAGTATTTT
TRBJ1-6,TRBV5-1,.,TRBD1,CASSLTPGQGGGWDNSPLHF,TGCGCCAGCAGCCTGACCCCGGGACAGGGAGGAGGATGGGATAATTCACCCCTCCACTTT
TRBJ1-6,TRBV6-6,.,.,CASSPGLSYNSPLHF,TGTGCCAGCAGTCCCGGACTCTCCTATAATTCACCCCTCCACTTT
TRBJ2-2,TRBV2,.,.,CASSWGTGGDTGELFF,TGTGCCAGCAGTTGGGGGACTGGGGGAGACACCGGGGAGCTGTTTTTT
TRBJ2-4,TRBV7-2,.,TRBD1,CASSRDRGRRYF,TGTGCCAGCAGCCGAGACAGGGGGAGACGGTACTTC
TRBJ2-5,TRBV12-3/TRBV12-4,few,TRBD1,CASSPGQGSVETLYF,TGTGCCAGCAGTCCGGGACAGGGCTCGGTGGAGACCCTGTACTTC
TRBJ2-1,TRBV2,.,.,CASRGAGLPYNEQFF,TGTGCCAGCAGGGGAGCGGGCCTCCCCTACAATGAGCAGTTCTTC
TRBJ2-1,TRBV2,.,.,CASAPEVVGEQFF,TGTGCCAGCGCACCGGAAGTAGTCGGCGAGCAGTTCTTC
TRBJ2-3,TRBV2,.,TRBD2,CASSPAGGPTDTQYF,TGTGCCAGCAGTCCAGCGGGGGGGCCGACAGATACGCAGTATTTT
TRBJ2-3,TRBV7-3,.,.,CASSLGLTDTQYF,TGTGCCAGCAGCCTTGGACTTACAGATACGCAGTATTTT
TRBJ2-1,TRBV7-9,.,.,CASSGEGSPEYNEQFF,TGTGCCAGCAGTGGAGAGGGTTCTCCCGAATACAATGAGCAGTTCTTC